The 26 T cell receptor beta chains in this list originate from one sample, sequenced in a study of blood T cell repertoires in COVID-19. Here immunoSEQ multiplex PCR was the method, and the copy in TCRdb shows in-frame clones only, minus some. This table holds about 310,000 clones, approximately 87% found once. Sequenced sample: peripheral blood. The receptors stem from a woman aged 45-65 years who had recovered from COVID-19.

V is TRBV7-8 and J is TRBJ2-1, with 7 bases that match TRBD2. The CDR3 extends over 17 amino acids. V was clipped by 1 base and J by 9 bases; unmatched bases: 15. Per the germline V gene, CDR1 is SGHVS and CDR2 is FQNEAQ. The CDR3 protein is CASSLDIGLGFGGEQFF. The CDR3 bases are TGTGCCAGCAGCTTAGATATTGGACTAGGATTTGGGGGTGAGCAGTTCTTC.

The chain combines TRBV19 with TRBJ2-7; 8 bases map to TRBD2. J lost 4 bases, V lost 6 bases, and 8 bases had no gene match. CDR1 is LNHDA, CDR2 SQIVND, per germline (reference sequence). The CDR3 is 14 amino acids. DNA for the CDR3: TGTGCCAGTAGCGATAGCGGGAACTTGTACGAGCAGTACTTC. Its translation is CASSDSGNLYEQYF.

This chain joins TRBV7-3 and TRBJ2-2; D is possibly TRBD2 (6 bases). CDR1 is SGHTA and CDR2 is FQGTGA in the germline V gene. This CDR3 is 15 amino acids long. V was shortened by 5 bases and J by 4 bases, with 14 bases between the two germline ends. In nucleotides, the CDR3 is TGTGCCAGCAGCCCCCAAGGGAGGTCCACCGGGGAGCTGTTTTTT. Translation gives CASSPQGRSTGELFF.

The rearrangement links TRBV12-3 or TRBV12-4 to TRBJ2-5; D remains unclear. Trimming stripped 6 bases from V and 4 bases from J, with 12 bases between. The CDR3 totals 13 residues. This chain's CDR3 is CASREDLGETQYF. The DNA of the CDR3 is TGTGCCAGCAGGGAAGACCTAGGAGAGACCCAGTACTTC.

This clone was found once. The chain recombines TRBV5-6 with TRBJ2-1; D is uncertain. Trimming took 5 bases from V and 10 from J, leaving 22 bases between them. The CDR3 has 15 residues. Germline CDR1 reads SGHDT; CDR2 reads YYEEEE. In DNA form, the CDR3 reads TGTGCCAGCAGTTCTCCGGTGACTGGCCGACGGGAGCAGTTCTTC. As protein: CASSSPVTGRREQFF. The full variable domain, its missing parts supplied by reference TRBV5-6 and TRBJ2-1, is DAGVTQSPTHLIKTRGQQVTLRCSPKSGHDTVSWYQQALGQGPQFIFQYYEEEERQRGNFPDRFSGHQFPNYSSELNVNALLLGDSALYLCASSSPVTGRREQFFGPGTRLTVL.

In its sample, this clone was seen once. J is TRBJ1-2 and V is TRBV28; 7 bases map to TRBD1. CDR1 and CDR2 from the germline V gene are MDHEN and SYDVKM. The V gene end was trimmed by 6 bases and the J gene end by 4 bases; junction bases not matched to a gene: 8. The CDR3 is made up of 14 amino acids. This chain's CDR3 is CASSDPGTAYGYTF. The DNA for the CDR3 is TGTGCCAGCAGCGACCCTGGGACAGCCTATGGCTACACCTTC.

This chain links TRBV30 with TRBJ2-7; tentative D call: TRBD2 (6 bases). CDR1 GTSNPN and CDR2 SVGIG come from the germline V gene (reference sequence). The CDR3 is 11 amino acids. Trimming left V 0 bases short and J 10 bases short, with 10 bases between. As DNA, the CDR3 is TGTGCCTGGAGTGTCCCGGGACTTCAGTACTTC. Its protein product is CAWSVPGLQYF.

This chain links TRBV2 with TRBJ2-3; 8 bases map to TRBD2. CDR1 is SNHLY, CDR2 FYNNEI, per germline. The CDR3 contains 15 residues. V gave up 7 bases and J gave up 1 base; unmatched junction bases: 7. CDR3 in amino acids: CASTRAGVGTDTQYF. The CDR3 DNA reads as TGTGCCAGCACTCGAGCGGGAGTGGGCACAGATACGCAGTATTTT.

The DNA for the CDR3 is TGTGCCAGCAGCTATGTGGGACAGGGGTCTCCTGAAGCTTTCTTT. Translated, it gives CASSYVGQGSPEAFF. The chain carries TRBV5-6 and TRBJ1-1, with 10 bases matching TRBD1. The germline gives CDR1 SGHDT, CDR2 YYEEEE. This CDR3 contains 15 residues. V was pared by 3 bases and J by 6 bases, with 8 bases of the junction left unmatched.

Turning to this clone: At the DNA level, this CDR3 is encoded by other sequences in the same sample as well. The gene calls are TRBV28 and TRBJ2-7; D possibly corresponds to TRBD2 (5 bases). Germline V lookup: CDR1 MDHEN, CDR2 SYDVKM. Trimming stripped 5 bases from V and 3 bases from J, with 8 bases between. This CDR3 is built from 12 residues. The CDR3 sequence: CASSRGYYEQYF. The CDR3, as DNA: TGTGCCAGCAGTCGGGGATACTACGAGCAGTACTTC. The full variable domain, its missing parts supplied by reference TRBV28 and TRBJ2-7, is DVKVTQSSRYLVKRTGEKVFLECVQDMDHENMFWYRQDPGLGLRLIYFSYDVKMKEKGDIPEGYSVSREKKERFSLILESASTNQTSMYLCASSRGYYEQYFGPGTRLTVT.

Points on this clone: Other DNA variants within this sample encode the same CDR3. V and J are TRBV7-2 and TRBJ1-2, with 8 bases matching TRBD1. The germline V gene encodes CDR1 SGHTA and CDR2 FQGNSA. J gave up 2 bases and V 0 bases, and 2 bases lay outside the gene matches. This CDR3 comprises 15 residues. The CDR3 region has the DNA TGTGCCAGCAGCTTAGCCGGGACAGGCAACTATGGCTACACCTTC. Its protein is CASSLAGTGNYGYTF. The full variable domain, completed using reference TRBV7-2 and TRBJ1-2, is GAGVSQSPSNKVTEKGKDVELRCDPISGHTALYWYRQSLGQGLEFLIYFQGNSAPDKSGLPSDRFSAERTGGSVSTLTIQRTQQEDSAVYLCASSLAGTGNYGYTFGSGTRLTVV.

This clone was counted a single time. V is TRBV24-1 and J is TRBJ2-1; TRBD1 matches 8 bases. CDR1 is KGHDR and CDR2 is SFDVKD in the germline V gene. After removal of 0 bases from V and 9 bases from J, the junction contained 3 bases not matched to a gene. The CDR3 has 14 amino acids. In DNA form, the CDR3 reads TGTGCCACCAGTGATTTGGCCGGGACAGGTGAGCAGTTCTTC. This gives the protein CATSDLAGTGEQFF.

The chain recombines TRBV5-4 with TRBJ2-7, with 9 bases matching TRBD2. The junction had 11 bases not matched to a gene; V was cut back by 1 base and J by 12 bases. This CDR3 has 14 residues. Germline CDR1 SGHNT, CDR2 YYREEE (reference sequence). The CDR3 reads CASSLMVAGDRWYF. The CDR3 DNA follows: TGTGCCAGCAGCTTGATGGTAGCGGGGGACCGGTGGTACTTC.

The chain carries TRBV24-1 and TRBJ1-5; 8 bases line up with TRBD1. Germline V CDR1 and CDR2: KGHDR, SFDVKD. This CDR3 is 16 amino acids long. V was pared by 3 bases and J by 1 base, with 4 bases of the junction left unmatched. The CDR3 loop is CATSDDRGGSNQPQHF. The CDR3 coding sequence is TGTGCCACCAGTGATGACAGGGGTGGGAGCAATCAGCCCCAGCATTTT.

This clone was detected a few times. The chain is built from TRBV7-9 and TRBJ2-7; the D is unclear. The V end lost 2 bases, the J end lost 6 bases, and 5 bases lay between the germline ends. The CDR3 runs to 11 residues. Germline V CDR1 and CDR2: SEHNR, FQNEAQ (reference sequence). The CDR3 region is CASSLSFEQYF. In DNA form, the CDR3 reads TGTGCCAGCAGCTTATCGTTCGAGCAGTACTTC. Full variable domain (missing parts from reference TRBV7-9 and TRBJ2-7): DTGVSQNPRHKITKRGQNVTFRCDPISEHNRLYWYRQTLGQGPEFLTYFQNEAQLEKSRLLSDRFSAERPKGSFSTLEIQRTEQGDSAMYLCASSLSFEQYFGPGTRLTVT.

The genes are TRBV4-2 and TRBJ2-1, with a possible D match to TRBD2 (6 bases). Germline V gene data show CDR1 as LGHNA and CDR2 as YNFKEQ. The V end was cut by 5 bases, the J end by 0 bases, with 20 bases between. The CDR3 is 18 amino acids. The CDR3 region is CASSSSRAGSSSYNEQFF. CDR3 DNA: TGTGCCAGCAGCTCAAGTCGGGCGGGATCTTCCTCCTACAATGAGCAGTTCTTC.

This clone was recorded a few times. The chain combines TRBV9 with TRBJ2-7, with 12 bases aligning to TRBD2. The CDR3 has 15 amino acids. The germline V gene encodes CDR1 SGDLS and CDR2 YYNGEE. The ends lost 0 bases at V and 4 bases at J; junction bases unmatched: 2. CDR3: CASSVDLAGGYEQYF. CDR3 nucleotide sequence: TGTGCCAGCAGCGTAGACCTAGCGGGAGGGTACGAGCAGTACTTC.

The CDR3 sequence is CASSQGGGQNEKLFF. CDR3 nucleotides: TGCGCCAGCAGCCAAGGTGGAGGGCAAAATGAAAAACTGTTTTTT. V usage is TRBV4-3 and J usage is TRBJ1-4; D unclear. The CDR3 is 15 residues long. The germline CDR1 and CDR2 sequences are LGHNA and YSLEER. Deletions cut 1 base from V and 5 bases from J, with 11 bases between.

The chain joins TRBV5-1 to TRBJ2-7; 7 bases agree with TRBD1. Trimming removed 7 bases from V and 0 bases from J; junction bases left unmatched: 7. This CDR3 comprises 14 residues. Germline V gene data show CDR1 as SGHRS and CDR2 as YFSETQ. The CDR3 loop reads CASSSGQVSYEQYF. DNA for the CDR3: TGCGCCAGCTCGTCCGGACAGGTCTCCTACGAGCAGTACTTC.

The chain employs TRBV19 and TRBJ2-1, with D perhaps TRBD1 (5 bases). The CDR3 spans 13 residues. Deletions cut 5 bases from V and 4 bases from J, with 9 bases between. Germline loops: CDR1 LNHDA, CDR2 SQIVND (reference sequence). The CDR3 here is CASSSDRYNEQFF. Here the CDR3 DNA reads TGTGCCAGTAGTTCCGACAGATACAATGAGCAGTTCTTC.

CDR3 nucleotides: TGTGCCACGATGGAGGTAACGTACGAGCAGTACTTC. It codes for CATMEVTYEQYF. The chain is built from TRBV28 and TRBJ2-7, with D possibly being TRBD2 (5 bases). V was trimmed by 10 bases and J by 4 bases, leaving 14 bases between them. The CDR3 sequence is 12 residues long. The germline gives CDR1 MDHEN, CDR2 SYDVKM.

The rearrangement uses TRBV7-9 and TRBJ1-2; D ambiguous. The CDR3 is 14 residues long. CDR1 and CDR2 from the germline V gene are SEHNR and FQNEAQ (reference sequence). V was pared by 2 bases and J by 8 bases, with 15 bases between. DNA for the CDR3: TGTGCCAGCAGCTTAACCGGTGGAGTCTTCGGCTACACCTTC. Translated, it gives CASSLTGGVFGYTF.

J is TRBJ2-3 and V is TRBV6-5, with 8 positions matching TRBD2. Looked up from germline, CDR1 is MNHEY and CDR2 is SVGAGI. V shed 8 bases and J 1 base; nucleotides not matched to a gene: 8. The CDR3 extends over 15 amino acids. As DNA, the CDR3 is TGTGCCAGCGGTCGGGGGGGCCGTGGCACAGATACGCAGTATTTT. Translating gives CASGRGGRGTDTQYF.

This clone was recorded a few times. The V and J genes are TRBV28 and TRBJ1-1; D may be TRBD1 (6 bases). The germline V gene encodes CDR1 MDHEN and CDR2 SYDVKM. Trimming pared 6 bases from V and 5 bases from J, leaving 16 bases between. The CDR3 extends over 14 amino acids. The CDR3 DNA reads as TGTGCCAGCAGCATTACAGGGTCCTGGACTGAAGCTTTCTTT. Residues: CASSITGSWTEAFF.

This clone occurred a few times. The chain employs TRBV28 and TRBJ2-7; D gene unclear. V gave up 6 bases and J gave up 3 bases, with 15 bases separating them. The V gene's germline CDR1 is MDHEN and CDR2 SYDVKM. This CDR3 contains 14 residues. CDR3 coding DNA: TGTGCCAGCAGACCAACCAACAGATACTACGAGCAGTACTTC. Its protein is CASRPTNRYYEQYF.

Notes on this clone: Other DNA sequences in this sample translate to the same CDR3. The chain combines TRBV19 with TRBJ1-2; TRBD1 matches 9 bases. Germline V gene data show CDR1 as LNHDA and CDR2 as SQIVND (reference sequence). The V segment lost 6 bases and the J segment 6 bases; nucleotides outside the gene matches: 5. The length of the CDR3 is 13 residues. CDR3 residues: CASRDRGSDGYTF. DNA for the CDR3: TGTGCCAGTAGGGACAGGGGCTCCGATGGCTACACCTTC.